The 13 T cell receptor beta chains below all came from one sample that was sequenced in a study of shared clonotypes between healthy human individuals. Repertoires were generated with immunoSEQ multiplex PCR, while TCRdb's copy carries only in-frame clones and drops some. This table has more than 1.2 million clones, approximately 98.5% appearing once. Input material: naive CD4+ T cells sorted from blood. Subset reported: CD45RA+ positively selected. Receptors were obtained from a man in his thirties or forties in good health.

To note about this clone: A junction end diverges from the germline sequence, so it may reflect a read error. The CDR3 sequence: CASSNQWRDPHF. As DNA, the CDR3 is TGTGCCAGCAGCAACCAATGGAGGGACCCCCACTTC. The gene calls are TRBV5-6 and TRBJ1-2; D is perhaps TRBD1 (5 bases). The CDR3 is made up of 12 amino acids. Germline-derived CDR1 and CDR2 are SGHDT and YYEEEE.

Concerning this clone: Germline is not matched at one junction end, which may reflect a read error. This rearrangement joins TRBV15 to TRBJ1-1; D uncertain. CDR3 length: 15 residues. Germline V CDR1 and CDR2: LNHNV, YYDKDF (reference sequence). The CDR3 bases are TGTGCCACCAGCAGAGATCGGGTGGTGAACGCTGAAGCTTTCTTT. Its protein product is CATSRDRVVNAEAFF.

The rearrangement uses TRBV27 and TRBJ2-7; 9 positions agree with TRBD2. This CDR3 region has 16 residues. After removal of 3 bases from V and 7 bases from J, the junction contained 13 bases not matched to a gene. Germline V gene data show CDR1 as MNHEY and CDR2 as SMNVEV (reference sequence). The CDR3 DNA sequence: TGTGCCAGCAGTTTCCTGGGACTAGCACAGGAGGGAGAGCAGTACTTC. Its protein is CASSFLGLAQEGEQYF.

CDR3 region: CASSLGTAPYEQYF. CDR3 DNA: TGCGCCAGCAGCCTAGGGACAGCCCCCTACGAGCAGTACTTC. The genes are TRBV5-1 and TRBJ2-7; 7 nucleotides agree with TRBD1. The CDR3 is made up of 14 amino acids. The V and J ends lost 4 bases and 2 bases, in that order; junction bases with no gene match: 6. Germline CDR1 and CDR2: SGHRS and YFSETQ. Together with reference TRBV5-1 and TRBJ2-7, the CDR3 gives the full variable domain: KAGVTQTPRYLIKTRGQQVTLSCSPISGHRSVSWYQQTPGQGLQFLFEYFSETQRNKGNFPGRFSGRQFSNSRSEMNVSTLELGDSALYLCASSLGTAPYEQYFGPGTRLTVT.

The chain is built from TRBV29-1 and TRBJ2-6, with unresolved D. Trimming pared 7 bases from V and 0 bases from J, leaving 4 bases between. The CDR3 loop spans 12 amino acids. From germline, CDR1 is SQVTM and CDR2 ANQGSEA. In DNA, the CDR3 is TGCAGCGGCCTCTCTGGGGCCAACGTCCTGACTTTC. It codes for CSGLSGANVLTF.

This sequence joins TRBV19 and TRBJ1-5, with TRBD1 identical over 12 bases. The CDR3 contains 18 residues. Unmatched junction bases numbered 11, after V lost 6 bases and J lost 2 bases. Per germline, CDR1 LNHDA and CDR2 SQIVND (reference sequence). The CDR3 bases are TGTGCCAGTAGGTCCGGGACAGGGGGCGGGAATGGCAATCAGCCCCAGCATTTT. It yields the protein CASRSGTGGGNGNQPQHF.

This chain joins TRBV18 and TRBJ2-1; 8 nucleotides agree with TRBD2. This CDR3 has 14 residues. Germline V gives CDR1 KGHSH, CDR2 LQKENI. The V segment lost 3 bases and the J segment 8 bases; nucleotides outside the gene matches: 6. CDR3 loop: CASSPSGTGDEQFF. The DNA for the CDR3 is TGTGCCAGCTCACCTAGCGGGACGGGGGATGAGCAGTTCTTC. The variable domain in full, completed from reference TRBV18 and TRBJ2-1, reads NAGVMQNPRHLVRRRGQEARLRCSPMKGHSHVYWYRQLPEEGLKFMVYLQKENIIDESGMPKERFSAEFPKEGPSILRIQQVVRGDSAAYFCASSPSGTGDEQFFGPGTRLTVL.

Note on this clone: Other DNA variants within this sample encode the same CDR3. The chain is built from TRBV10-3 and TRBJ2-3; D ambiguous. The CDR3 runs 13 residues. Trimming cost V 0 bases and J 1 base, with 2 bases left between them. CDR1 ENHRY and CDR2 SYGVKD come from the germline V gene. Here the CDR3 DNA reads TGTGCCATCAGTGAGTCTGGCACAGATACGCAGTATTTT. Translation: CAISESGTDTQYF.

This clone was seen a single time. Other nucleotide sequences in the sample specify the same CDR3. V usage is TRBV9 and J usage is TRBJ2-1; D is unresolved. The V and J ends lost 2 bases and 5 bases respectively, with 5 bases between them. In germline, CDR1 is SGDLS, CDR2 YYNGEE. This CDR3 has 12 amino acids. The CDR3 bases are TGTGCCAGCAGCGTCACCGACAATGAGCAGTTCTTC. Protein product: CASSVTDNEQFF.

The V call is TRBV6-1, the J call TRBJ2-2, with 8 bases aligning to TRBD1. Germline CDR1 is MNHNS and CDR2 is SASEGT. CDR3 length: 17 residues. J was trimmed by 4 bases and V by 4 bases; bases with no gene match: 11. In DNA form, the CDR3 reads TGTGCCAGCAGTGGGGGATACGGACAGGGAGCCACCGGGGAGCTGTTTTTT. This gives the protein CASSGGYGQGATGELFF.

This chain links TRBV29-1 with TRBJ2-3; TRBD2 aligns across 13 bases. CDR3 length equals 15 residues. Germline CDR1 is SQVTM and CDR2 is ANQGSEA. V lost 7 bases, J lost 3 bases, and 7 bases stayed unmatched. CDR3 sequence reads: CSAKGLAGWTDTQYF. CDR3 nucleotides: TGCAGCGCAAAGGGACTAGCGGGGTGGACAGATACGCAGTATTTT.

CDR3 in amino acids: CASSPSDRRSYEQYF. The CDR3 DNA sequence: TGTGCCAGCTCACCATCAGACCGCCGATCCTACGAGCAGTACTTC. The rearrangement joins TRBV18 to TRBJ2-7, with unresolved D. This CDR3 has 15 amino acids. CDR1 is KGHSH, CDR2 LQKENI, per germline. The V gene lost 2 bases and the J gene lost 1 base, with 12 bases spanning the gap. The variable domain in full, with the rest retrieved from reference TRBV18 and TRBJ2-7, is NAGVMQNPRHLVRRRGQEARLRCSPMKGHSHVYWYRQLPEEGLKFMVYLQKENIIDESGMPKERFSAEFPKEGPSILRIQQVVRGDSAAYFCASSPSDRRSYEQYFGPGTRLTVT.

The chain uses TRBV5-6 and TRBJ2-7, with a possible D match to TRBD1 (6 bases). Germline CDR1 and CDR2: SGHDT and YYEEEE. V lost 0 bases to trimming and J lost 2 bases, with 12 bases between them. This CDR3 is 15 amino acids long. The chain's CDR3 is CASSLAPDSTYEQYF. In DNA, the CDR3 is TGTGCCAGCAGCTTGGCCCCGGACAGTACCTACGAGCAGTACTTC.